The 22 T cell receptor beta chains given below trace back to one sample, sequenced in a study of control samples from healthy donors and cancer patients. Clones were sequenced by immunoSEQ multiplex PCR, and TCRdb holds only the in-frame ones, with some missing. This sample yields about 190,000 clones, of which over 85% are seen a single time; roughly 1.6% belongs to the top ten. The sample taken for sequencing was blood. The receptor set was obtained from a man aged 18 to 30 in good health.

J is TRBJ1-5 and V is TRBV4-1; unclear D gene. The germline V gene encodes CDR1 MGHRA and CDR2 YSYEKL. Trimming removed 5 bases from V and 0 bases from J, with 11 bases in between. The length of the CDR3 is 15 residues. DNA of the CDR3: TGCGCCAGCAGCTCCCAGGTGGGTAGCAATCAGCCCCAGCATTTT. This encodes CASSSQVGSNQPQHF.

J is TRBJ2-7 and V is TRBV6-5, with 11 bases fitting TRBD2. The CDR3 loop spans 15 amino acids. J gave up 4 bases and V 6 bases, and 8 bases lay outside the gene matches. Looked up from germline, CDR1 is MNHEY and CDR2 is SVGAGI. The CDR3 here is CASRASGGLAYEQYF. The DNA of the CDR3 is TGTGCCAGCAGGGCTAGCGGGGGGCTGGCATACGAGCAGTACTTC.

The V and J genes are TRBV5-4 and TRBJ2-7; TRBD1 matches at 7 bases. After removal of 5 bases from V and 6 bases from J, the junction contained 11 bases not matched to a gene. The CDR3 totals 14 residues. Germline V gives CDR1 SGHNT, CDR2 YYREEE (reference sequence). CDR3 sequence: CASRKTGAPGEQYF. For the CDR3, the DNA is TGTGCCAGCAGAAAAACAGGGGCCCCTGGCGAGCAGTACTTC.

The V gene is TRBV5-5, the J gene TRBJ2-3, with D tentatively TRBD2 (5 bases). V was pared by 6 bases and J by 2 bases, with 16 bases between. From germline, CDR1 is SGHKS and CDR2 YYEKEE (reference sequence). The CDR3 sequence is 15 residues long. The DNA for the CDR3 is TGTGCCAGCACCCCTAGCCTAAGCCTCACAGATACGCAGTATTTT. Translating it yields CASTPSLSLTDTQYF. The entire variable domain, with the rest obtained from reference TRBV5-5 and TRBJ2-3, is as follows: DAGVTQSPTHLIKTRGQQVTLRCSPISGHKSVSWYQQVLGQGPQFIFQYYEKEERGRGNFPDRFSARQFPNYSSELNVNALLLGDSALYLCASTPSLSLTDTQYFGPGTRLTVL.

V gene TRBV2 combines with J gene TRBJ2-3; D is undetermined. This CDR3 spans 13 amino acids. Per the germline V gene, CDR1 is SNHLY and CDR2 is FYNNEI. V lost 4 bases and J lost 3, with 8 bases in between. The CDR3 loop is CASSGGFTDTQYF. The CDR3 DNA is TGTGCCAGCAGTGGTGGCTTTACAGATACGCAGTATTTT.

The chain is built from TRBV18 and TRBJ1-1, with D possibly matching TRBD1 (5 bases). V lost 3 bases, J lost 6 bases, and 20 bases lay in between. The germline CDR1 and CDR2 sequences are KGHSH and LQKENI. The CDR3 consists of 16 residues. The CDR3 spells CASSPPGTSSLAEAFF. The CDR3 DNA follows: TGTGCCAGCTCACCCCCAGGGACTAGTAGTTTGGCTGAAGCTTTCTTT.

This chain connects TRBV6-6 to TRBJ2-5, with TRBD1 matching 8 bases. This CDR3 contains 14 residues. J was trimmed by 2 bases and V by 9 bases; bases with no gene match: 8. Germline V gene lookup returns CDR1 MNHNY and CDR2 SVGAGI (reference sequence). The CDR3 loop reads CASNTRGRQETQYF. The CDR3, as DNA: TGTGCCAGTAATACCAGGGGGCGGCAAGAGACCCAGTACTTC.

The chain is built from TRBV18 and TRBJ1-6, with no clear D. CDR3 size: 13 residues. Germline assignment: CDR1 KGHSH and CDR2 LQKENI. Trimming stripped 6 bases from V and 8 bases from J, with 11 bases between. The CDR3 here is CASSLVSDSPLHF. The CDR3, as DNA: TGTGCCAGCTCCCTCGTTTCAGATTCACCCCTCCACTTT.

V gene TRBV5-1 combines with J gene TRBJ2-3; TRBD1 matches at 10 bases. The CDR3 loop spans 19 amino acids. V was clipped by 4 bases and J by 3 bases; unmatched bases: 17. Per the germline V gene, CDR1 is SGHRS and CDR2 is YFSETQ. The CDR3 loop reads CASSAKPGQGIWGTDTQYF. Here the CDR3 DNA reads TGCGCCAGCAGCGCTAAACCGGGACAGGGGATTTGGGGAACAGATACGCAGTATTTT.

The chain uses TRBV19 and TRBJ2-1, with 11 bases fitting TRBD1. This CDR3 is built from 13 residues. V was pared by 8 bases and J by 5 bases, with 2 bases of the junction left unmatched. Germline lookup yields CDR1 LNHDA and CDR2 SQIVND (reference sequence). The CDR3 coding sequence is TGTGCCAGTGGGGACAGGGGGAACAATGAGCAGTTCTTC. Protein product: CASGDRGNNEQFF.

This chain joins TRBV4-1 and TRBJ2-7; 8 nucleotides align to TRBD1. The V gene's germline CDR1 is MGHRA and CDR2 YSYEKL. Losses at the gene ends were 2 bases for V and 4 bases for J; bases not matched to a gene: 10. CDR3 length: 16 residues. The CDR3 DNA is TGCGCCAGCAGCCAACACCCGACAGGGGAATTGTACGAGCAGTACTTC. This codes for CASSQHPTGELYEQYF.

The V gene is TRBV9, the J gene TRBJ1-3, with D possibly matching TRBD1 (5 bases). The CDR3 contains 15 residues. CDR1 and CDR2 (germline): SGDLS, YYNGEE. Trimming shortened V by 4 bases and J by 0 bases, and 11 bases separated the two germline ends. The CDR3 nucleotides are TGTGCCAGCAGCCCCGAGGGACCCTCTGGAAACACCATATATTTT. It yields the protein CASSPEGPSGNTIYF.

In regard to this clone: This specimen includes other DNA sequences encoding the same CDR3. This chain links TRBV7-8 with TRBJ2-7; 8 bases match TRBD1. The CDR3 totals 15 residues. V lost 0 bases to trimming and J lost 3 bases; unmatched junction nucleotides: 4. CDR1 and CDR2 from the germline V gene are SGHVS and FQNEAQ. The CDR3 spells CASSLAPGGGYEQYF. The CDR3 region has the DNA TGTGCCAGCAGCTTAGCCCCAGGGGGCGGCTACGAGCAGTACTTC.

J is TRBJ1-1 and V is TRBV9; 9 bases map to TRBD1. Germline CDR1 and CDR2: SGDLS and YYNGEE. The V and J ends lost 3 bases and 4 bases, in that order; junction bases with no gene match: 16. The CDR3 length is 18 residues. The CDR3 bases are TGTGCCAGCAGCGAAGGGCTAGGGGGACAGGGCCGGGGCACTGAAGCTTTCTTT. It codes for CASSEGLGGQGRGTEAFF.

The chain joins TRBV12-5 to TRBJ2-3; 7 nucleotides align to TRBD1. The CDR3 is 17 amino acids. V lost 4 bases to trimming and J lost 4 bases; unmatched junction nucleotides: 14. Germline CDR1 LGHNT, CDR2 FRNRAP. CDR3 loop: CASGSPSTGSNPDTQYF. For the CDR3, the DNA is TGTGCTAGTGGTTCACCCTCGACAGGGTCGAACCCAGATACGCAGTATTTT.

This chain joins TRBV6-5 and TRBJ1-2, with D unclear. The V gene lost 5 bases and the J gene lost 2 bases, with 15 bases spanning the gap. The CDR3 has 15 residues. Germline V gene sequence: CDR1 MNHEY, CDR2 SVGAGI. CDR3 sequence (DNA): TGTGCCAGCAGTACTACTCCGATGGGCAACTATGGCTACACCTTC. Its protein product is CASSTTPMGNYGYTF.

The rearrangement links TRBV2 to TRBJ2-1; 7 bases map to TRBD1. The germline CDR1 and CDR2 sequences are SNHLY and FYNNEI. Losses at the gene ends were 6 bases for V and 8 bases for J; bases not matched to a gene: 4. This CDR3 comprises 12 residues. CDR3 loop: CASRGTADEQFF. CDR3 bases: TGTGCCAGCAGGGGGACAGCCGATGAGCAGTTCTTC.

The CDR3 bases are TGTGCCACCAGTGAATCGGGTGCGGCTAGCACAGATACGCAGTATTTT. Translated, it gives CATSESGAASTDTQYF. The chain employs TRBV24-1 and TRBJ2-3, with D uncertain. Trimming left V 4 bases short and J 0 bases short, with 13 bases between. Germline CDR1 KGHDR, CDR2 SFDVKD. The CDR3 length is 16 residues.

V gene TRBV30 combines with J gene TRBJ1-2; D is unclear. V was cut by 3 bases and J by 4 bases, with 18 bases left in between. The germline gives CDR1 GTSNPN, CDR2 SVGIG (reference sequence). The CDR3 sequence is 15 residues long. This chain's CDR3 is CAWRSFGGSGYGYTF. The CDR3 nucleotides are TGTGCCTGGAGAAGTTTTGGAGGGAGTGGCTATGGCTACACCTTC.

The chain is built from TRBV2 and TRBJ2-5; 7 nucleotides align to TRBD1. V gave up 4 bases and J gave up 2 bases; unmatched junction bases: 13. Germline V CDR1 and CDR2: SNHLY, FYNNEI. CDR3 length: 17 amino acids. The CDR3 sequence is CASSVRGQIWSQETQYF. The CDR3 DNA reads TGTGCCAGCAGTGTAAGGGGACAGATCTGGAGTCAAGAGACCCAGTACTTC. Looking up the rest from reference TRBV2 and TRBJ2-5 gives the full variable domain: EPEVTQTPSHQVTQMGQEVILRCVPISNHLYFYWYRQILGQKVEFLVSFYNNEISEKSEIFDDQFSVERPDGSNFTLKIRSTKLEDSAMYFCASSVRGQIWSQETQYFGPGTRLLVL.

The V gene is TRBV7-9, the J gene TRBJ2-7; the match to TRBD2 covers 9 bases. Germline V gives CDR1 SEHNR, CDR2 FQNEAQ (reference sequence). The junction had 6 bases not matched to a gene; V was cut back by 4 bases and J by 5 bases. The CDR3 runs to 14 residues. Written as DNA, the CDR3 is TGTGCCAGCAGCTCCCCTGCGGGGGGGGACGAGCAGTACTTC. Translating gives CASSSPAGGDEQYF. Full variable domain (outside the CDR3, taken from reference TRBV7-9 and TRBJ2-7): DTGVSQNPRHKITKRGQNVTFRCDPISEHNRLYWYRQTLGQGPEFLTYFQNEAQLEKSRLLSDRFSAERPKGSFSTLEIQRTEQGDSAMYLCASSSPAGGDEQYFGPGTRLTVT.

This clone was detected once. The rearrangement joins TRBV27 to TRBJ2-1; 9 positions match TRBD1. Germline CDR1 reads MNHEY; CDR2 reads SMNVEV (reference sequence). J was trimmed by 8 bases and V by 2 bases; bases with no gene match: 7. CDR3 length: 15 amino acids. Here the CDR3 reads CASSLRDRVGDEQFF. The CDR3 nucleotides are TGTGCCAGCAGTTTACGGGACAGGGTTGGGGATGAGCAGTTCTTC.